This entry lists 23 T cell receptor beta chains sequenced from one sample in a study of shared clonotypes between healthy human individuals. Repertoires were generated with immunoSEQ multiplex PCR, while TCRdb's copy carries only in-frame clones and drops some. This table has 400,000 to 500,000 clones, around 79% appearing once. Specimen: PBMCs. These receptors were obtained from a woman aged 40 to 55 in good health. Some clones in this sample may be carry-over from other donors' samples.

This clone was observed a few times. Other DNA sequences within the sample encode an identical CDR3. The CDR3 reads CASRPTGTYEQYF. The CDR3 DNA sequence: TGTGCCAGTAGGCCCACCGGGACCTACGAGCAGTACTTC. V usage is TRBV19 and J usage is TRBJ2-7; D is possibly TRBD2 (5 bases). Germline loops: CDR1 LNHDA, CDR2 SQIVND (reference sequence). There are 13 residues in the CDR3. With 6 bases removed from V and 2 bases from J, the gap between germline ends came to 11 bases.

The J gene is TRBJ1-1, the V gene TRBV5-5; D is ambiguous. The V gene lost 4 bases and the J gene lost 6 bases, with 10 bases spanning the gap. The germline V gene encodes CDR1 SGHKS and CDR2 YYEKEE (reference sequence). CDR3 length: 12 residues. CDR3 nucleotide sequence: TGTGCCAGCAGCCCTCAGGTCCCTGAAGCTTTCTTT. This codes for CASSPQVPEAFF.

CDR3 sequence (DNA): TGTGCCAGCTCACCAGGACAGGGGGCTAGCTCCTACGAGCAGTACTTC. Protein product: CASSPGQGASSYEQYF. The V call is TRBV18, the J call TRBJ2-7, with TRBD1 identical over 11 bases. J lost 0 bases, V lost 2 bases, and 3 bases had no gene match. The V gene's germline CDR1 is KGHSH and CDR2 LQKENI. The CDR3 sequence is 16 residues long.

The table lists this clone with a few counts. The V call is TRBV7-3, the J call TRBJ2-2, with TRBD2 matching 8 bases. V was clipped by 5 bases and J by 5 bases; unmatched bases: 7. CDR1 is SGHTA and CDR2 is FQGTGA in the germline V gene. The CDR3 is 15 amino acids. The CDR3 DNA is TGTGCCAGCAGCCCGGGACTAGTTAGTACCGGGGAGCTGTTTTTT. Its translation: CASSPGLVSTGELFF.

V usage is TRBV19 and J usage is TRBJ1-2, with 12 nucleotides matching TRBD1. After removal of 5 bases from V and 6 bases from J, the junction contained 10 bases not matched to a gene. The CDR3 covers 16 residues. Germline loops: CDR1 LNHDA, CDR2 SQIVND (reference sequence). DNA of the CDR3: TGTGCCAGTAGTCCCCGGGGGACAGGGGGCGCACATGGCTACACCTTC. Amino acid sequence: CASSPRGTGGAHGYTF.

The chain couples TRBV28 to TRBJ2-3; no clear D. The CDR3 has 12 residues. Trimming removed 5 bases from V and 6 bases from J, with 9 bases in between. The germline gives CDR1 MDHEN, CDR2 SYDVKM. The CDR3 loop reads CASSAIRDTQYF. For the CDR3, the DNA is TGTGCCAGCAGTGCTATTAGGGATACGCAGTATTTT.

The chain joins TRBV5-4 to TRBJ1-4; D perhaps matches TRBD1 (6 bases). The V end lost 1 base, the J end lost 8 bases, and 15 bases lay between the germline ends. CDR1 and CDR2 from the germline V gene are SGHNT and YYREEE (reference sequence). This CDR3 contains 15 residues. CDR3 bases: TGTGCCAGCAGCTTGAAGGGGGGCGCGGTGGAAAAACTGTTTTTT. Translation gives CASSLKGGAVEKLFF.

The chain is built from TRBV9 and TRBJ2-5; TRBD2 matches at 8 bases. The CDR3 totals 13 residues. V was clipped by 2 bases and J by 4 bases; unmatched bases: 1. The germline V gene has CDR1 SGDLS and CDR2 YYNGEE. The DNA for the CDR3 is TGTGCCAGCAGCGTCCTAGCGGGAGAGACCCAGTACTTC. As protein: CASSVLAGETQYF.

V is TRBV29-1 and J is TRBJ2-7; 11 nucleotides align to TRBD1. The CDR3 loop spans 12 amino acids. The V gene's germline CDR1 is SQVTM and CDR2 ANQGSEA. V shed 7 bases and J 7 bases; nucleotides not matched to a gene: 6. As DNA, the CDR3 is TGCAGCGCGGGACAGGGGGTTTGGGAGCAGTACTTC. Amino acids: CSAGQGVWEQYF.

The chain combines TRBV21-1 with TRBJ2-7; the D call of TRBD2 is as the table states it, not checked on the DNA. TRBV21-1 is a known pseudogene. The CDR3 has 16 residues. This CDR3 reads CASSKDAVLAVREQYF. The CDR3 DNA reads as TGTGCCAGCAGCAAAGATGCTGTCCTAGCGGTGAGGGAGCAGTACTTC.

The rearrangement joins TRBV9 to TRBJ2-1; TRBD2 agrees at 13 bases. Germline V lookup: CDR1 SGDLS, CDR2 YYNGEE. V gave up 4 bases and J gave up 8 bases; unmatched junction bases: 9. The CDR3 runs to 16 residues. CDR3 in DNA: TGTGCCAGCAGCCCTGGGACTAGCGGGGTGCAGGATGAGCAGTTCTTC. Its protein is CASSPGTSGVQDEQFF.

This clone has just one count. The chain carries TRBV6-1 and TRBJ2-4; no reliable D call. Germline CDR1 reads MNHNS; CDR2 reads SASEGT. Between the trimmed V and J ends, which lost 3 bases and 8 bases, there was a span of 8 bases. The CDR3 contains 12 residues. The CDR3 here is CASSDTQYIQYF. CDR3 sequence (DNA): TGTGCCAGCAGTGATACGCAGTACATTCAGTACTTC.

The rearrangement uses TRBV5-1 and TRBJ2-7; 10 bases are shared with TRBD2. The J segment lost 3 bases and the V segment lost 6 bases, leaving 3 bases of the junction unmatched. CDR3 length: 13 residues. CDR1 and CDR2 from the germline V gene are SGHRS and YFSETQ. The CDR3 nucleotides read TGCGCCAGCACACCTAGCGGGAGCTACGAGCAGTACTTC. Protein product: CASTPSGSYEQYF.

V and J are TRBV19 and TRBJ1-2; no clear D. The V end was cut by 5 bases, the J end by 4 bases, with 14 bases between. This CDR3 spans 14 amino acids. Germline V gives CDR1 LNHDA, CDR2 SQIVND (reference sequence). The CDR3 sequence: CASSYVGQSYGYTF. The CDR3 DNA reads TGTGCCAGTAGTTATGTTGGGCAGAGCTATGGCTACACCTTC.

The chain recombines TRBV19 with TRBJ2-2; D not resolved. Germline V gene sequence: CDR1 LNHDA, CDR2 SQIVND (reference sequence). Trimming removed 9 bases at V and 2 bases at J, with 13 bases between. CDR3 length equals 14 residues. The CDR3 loop is CARRARNNTGELFF. The CDR3 DNA reads TGTGCCAGACGGGCCAGAAACAACACCGGGGAGCTGTTTTTT.

The chain couples TRBV28 to TRBJ2-3, with D possibly TRBD2 on 7 matching bases. The CDR3 length is 15 residues. Trimming took off 9 bases at V and 5 bases at J, with 21 bases between the two ends. Germline V gives CDR1 MDHEN, CDR2 SYDVKM. The CDR3 loop reads CASEEGGFVGDTQYF. The CDR3, as DNA: TGTGCCAGTGAAGAGGGGGGGTTCGTTGGAGATACGCAGTATTTT. The whole variable domain, filled in from reference TRBV28 and TRBJ2-3, reads DVKVTQSSRYLVKRTGEKVFLECVQDMDHENMFWYRQDPGLGLRLIYFSYDVKMKEKGDIPEGYSVSREKKERFSLILESASTNQTSMYLCASEEGGFVGDTQYFGPGTRLTVL.

This clone appeared a few times. V and J are TRBV2 and TRBJ1-5; maybe TRBD1 (5 bases). V lost 7 bases, J lost 5 bases, and 12 bases lay in between. This CDR3 comprises 13 residues. Germline lookup yields CDR1 SNHLY and CDR2 FYNNEI. CDR3 sequence: CASTPWGDQPQHF. In DNA form, the CDR3 reads TGTGCCAGCACCCCCTGGGGGGATCAGCCCCAGCATTTT. Full variable domain (remainder filled in from reference TRBV2 and TRBJ1-5): EPEVTQTPSHQVTQMGQEVILRCVPISNHLYFYWYRQILGQKVEFLVSFYNNEISEKSEIFDDQFSVERPDGSNFTLKIRSTKLEDSAMYFCASTPWGDQPQHFGDGTRLSIL.

This clone was detected ten times or more. The chain couples TRBV5-1 to TRBJ2-2; D may be TRBD1 (6 bases). Germline V lookup: CDR1 SGHRS, CDR2 YFSETQ. The CDR3 is 13 residues long. V gave up 1 base and J gave up 5 bases, with 6 bases separating them. The chain's CDR3 is CASSLTGTGELFF. DNA of the CDR3: TGCGCCAGCAGCTTGACAGGGACCGGGGAGCTGTTTTTT. The full variable domain, its missing parts supplied by reference TRBV5-1 and TRBJ2-2, is KAGVTQTPRYLIKTRGQQVTLSCSPISGHRSVSWYQQTPGQGLQFLFEYFSETQRNKGNFPGRFSGRQFSNSRSEMNVSTLELGDSALYLCASSLTGTGELFFGEGSRLTVL.

The gene calls are TRBV29-1 and TRBJ1-2, with D perhaps TRBD1 (6 bases). The V and J ends lost 5 bases and 1 base respectively, with 11 bases between them. CDR3 size: 13 residues. Germline assignment: CDR1 SQVTM and CDR2 ANQGSEA. CDR3 in amino acids: CSVLNRVNYGYTF. For the CDR3, the DNA is TGCAGCGTTCTAAACAGGGTTAACTATGGCTACACCTTC.

As for this clone: Because the CDR3's place on the DNA is in doubt, the DNA is left out and the CDR3 is given as listed by TCRdb. This chain links TRBV7-9 with TRBJ1-1. CDR1 is SEHNR, CDR2 FQNEAQ, per germline (reference sequence). Including both end residues, the CDR3 is 13 amino acids long. The CDR3 spells CASSLVAWGGGAF.

Ten or more counts support this clone. The V gene is TRBV6-6, the J gene TRBJ2-7; 7 positions agree with TRBD1. CDR1 and CDR2 from the germline V gene are MNHNY and SVGAGI (reference sequence). The CDR3 has 14 residues. V gave up 4 bases and J gave up 0 bases; unmatched junction bases: 3. In nucleotides, the CDR3 is TGTGCCAGCAGTTCACAGGGGAGCTCCTACGAGCAGTACTTC. This translates into CASSSQGSSYEQYF.

The genes are TRBV2 and TRBJ1-5; a weak D match, TRBD1 (6 bases). Looked up from germline, CDR1 is SNHLY and CDR2 is FYNNEI. This CDR3 is built from 15 residues. Trimming cost V 7 bases and J 4 bases, with 17 bases left between them. CDR3: CASTLGASANQPQHF. The CDR3 DNA reads TGTGCCAGCACTCTGGGGGCCTCGGCTAATCAGCCCCAGCATTTT.

This clone was detected only once. The rearrangement joins TRBV11-2 to TRBJ2-7; 7 nucleotides match TRBD2. The CDR3 runs to 17 residues. V trimming: 5 bases; J trimming: 2 bases; junction bases outside the gene matches: 15. Per the germline V gene, CDR1 is SGHAT and CDR2 is FQNNGV. The CDR3 loop reads CASSLGPVGGSAYEQYF. CDR3 in DNA: TGTGCCAGCAGCCTTGGGCCAGTCGGCGGGAGTGCCTACGAGCAGTACTTC.